The following is a T cell receptor beta chain sequence with its context. The antigen remains undetermined. Unexposed donor CD4+ T cells date from about 2011-2018, before the COVID-19 pandemic. CD4+ T cells were isolated from the cells after about ten days of culture. This sample was taken from a study of CD4 T cells in relation to SARS-CoV-2 and coronaviruses. The V gene's germline CDR1 is ENHRY and CDR2 SYGVKD. V lost 3 bases, J lost 8 bases, and 14 bases lay in between. There are 14 residues in the CDR3. Profiling relied on immunoSEQ multiplex PCR, and the TCRdb table lists in-frame clones only, not all of them. This sample has 23,000 or so clones, with roughly 80% found just once. Whole-study findings and limits: Each donor contributed either pre-pandemic or post-infection samples, not both.

The TCR comes from a human donor in good health. Input material: CD4+ T cells from PBMCs, cultured in vitro. V gene TRBV10-3 combines with J gene TRBJ2-4; a possible D gene is TRBD2 (5 bases). This chain's CDR3 is CAISDSREQDIQYF. The CDR3, as DNA: TGTGCCATCAGTGACTCAAGGGAGCAGGACATTCAGTACTTC.